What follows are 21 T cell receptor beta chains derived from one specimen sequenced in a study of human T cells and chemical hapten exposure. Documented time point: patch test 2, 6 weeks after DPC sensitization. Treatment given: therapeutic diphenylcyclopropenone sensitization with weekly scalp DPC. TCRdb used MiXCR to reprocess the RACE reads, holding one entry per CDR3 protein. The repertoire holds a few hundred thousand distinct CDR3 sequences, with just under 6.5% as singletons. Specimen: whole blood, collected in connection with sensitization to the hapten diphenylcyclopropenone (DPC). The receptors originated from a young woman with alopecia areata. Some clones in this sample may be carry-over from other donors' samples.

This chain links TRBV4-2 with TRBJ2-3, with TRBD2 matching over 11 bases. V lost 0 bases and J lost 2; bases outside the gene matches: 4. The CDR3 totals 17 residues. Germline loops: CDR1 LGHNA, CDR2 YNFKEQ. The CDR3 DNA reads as TGTGCCAGCAGCCAAGATCCTAGCGGGGGGCCCACAGATACGCAGTATTTT. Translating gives CASSQDPSGGPTDTQYF.

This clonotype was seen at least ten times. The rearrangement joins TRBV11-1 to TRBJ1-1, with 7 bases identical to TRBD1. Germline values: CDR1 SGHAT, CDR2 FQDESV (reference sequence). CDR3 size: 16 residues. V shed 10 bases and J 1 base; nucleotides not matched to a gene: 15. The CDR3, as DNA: TGTGCCACCCGGCCCGTTTACCGGGACAGGAACACTGAAGCTTTCTTT. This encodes CATRPVYRDRNTEAFF.

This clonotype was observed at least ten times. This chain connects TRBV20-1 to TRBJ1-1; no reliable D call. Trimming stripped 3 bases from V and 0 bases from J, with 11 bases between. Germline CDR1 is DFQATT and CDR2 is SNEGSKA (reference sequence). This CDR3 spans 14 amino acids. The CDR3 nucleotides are TGCAGTGCTAGCCGGCCTAGGATGAACACTGAAGCTTTCTTT. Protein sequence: CSASRPRMNTEAFF.

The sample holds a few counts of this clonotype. The CDR3 DNA follows: TGCAGTGCTAGAGATAGCCTAGCGGGGGGGCCTGACCACAATGAGCAGTTCTTC. Translated, it gives CSARDSLAGGPDHNEQFF. This chain links TRBV20-1 with TRBJ2-1; the match to TRBD2 covers 12 bases. Germline V gives CDR1 DFQATT, CDR2 SNEGSKA (reference sequence). This CDR3 region has 18 residues. The V and J ends lost 0 bases and 5 bases, in that order; junction bases with no gene match: 11.

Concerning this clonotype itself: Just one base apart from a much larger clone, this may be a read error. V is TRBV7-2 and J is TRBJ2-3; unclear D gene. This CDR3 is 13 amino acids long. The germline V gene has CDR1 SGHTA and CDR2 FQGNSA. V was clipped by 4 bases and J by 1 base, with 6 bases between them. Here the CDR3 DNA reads TGTGCCAGCAGCTCCATGGGCACAGATACGCAGTATTTT. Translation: CASSSMGTDTQYF. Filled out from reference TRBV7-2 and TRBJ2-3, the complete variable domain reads GAGVSQSPSNKVTEKGKDVELRCDPISGHTALYWYRQSLGQGLEFLIYFQGNSAPDKSGLPSDRFSAERTGGSVSTLTIQRTQQEDSAVYLCASSSMGTDTQYFGPGTRLTVL.

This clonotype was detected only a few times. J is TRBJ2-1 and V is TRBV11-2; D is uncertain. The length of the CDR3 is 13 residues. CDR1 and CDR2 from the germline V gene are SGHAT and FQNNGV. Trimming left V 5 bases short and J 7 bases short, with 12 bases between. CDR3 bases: TGTGCCAGCAGCCCCGGGCCCGCGAATGAGCAGTTCTTC. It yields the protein CASSPGPANEQFF.

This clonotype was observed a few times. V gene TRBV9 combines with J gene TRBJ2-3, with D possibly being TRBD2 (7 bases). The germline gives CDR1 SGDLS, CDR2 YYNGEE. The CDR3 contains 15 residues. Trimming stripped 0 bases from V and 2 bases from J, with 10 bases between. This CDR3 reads CASSVAGGLTDTQYF. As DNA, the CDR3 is TGTGCCAGCAGCGTAGCGGGGGGCCTCACAGATACGCAGTATTTT.

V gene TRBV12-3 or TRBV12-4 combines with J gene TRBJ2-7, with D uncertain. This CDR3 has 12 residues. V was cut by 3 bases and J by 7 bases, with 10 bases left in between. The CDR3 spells CASSFLPEEQYF. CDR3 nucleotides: TGTGCCAGCAGTTTCCTTCCCGAGGAGCAGTACTTC.

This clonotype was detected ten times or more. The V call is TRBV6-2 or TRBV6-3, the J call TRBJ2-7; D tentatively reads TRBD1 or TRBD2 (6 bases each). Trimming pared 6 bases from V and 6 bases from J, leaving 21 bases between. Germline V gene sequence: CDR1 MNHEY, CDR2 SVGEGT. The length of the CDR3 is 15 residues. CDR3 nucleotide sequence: TGTGCCAGCAGCCCGGCCCTGGGGGGCCCCCGCGAGCAGTACTTC. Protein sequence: CASSPALGGPREQYF.

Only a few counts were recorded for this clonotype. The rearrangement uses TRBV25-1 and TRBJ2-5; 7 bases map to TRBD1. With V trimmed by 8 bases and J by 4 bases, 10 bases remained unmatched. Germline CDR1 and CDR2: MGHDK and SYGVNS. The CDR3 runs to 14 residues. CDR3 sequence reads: CASRSTGSAETQYF. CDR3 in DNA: TGTGCCAGCCGCTCGACAGGGTCGGCAGAGACCCAGTACTTC.

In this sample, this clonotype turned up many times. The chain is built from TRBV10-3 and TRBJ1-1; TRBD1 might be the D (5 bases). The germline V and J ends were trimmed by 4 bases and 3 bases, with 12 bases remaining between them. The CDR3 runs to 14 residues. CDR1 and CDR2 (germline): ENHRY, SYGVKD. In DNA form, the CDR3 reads TGTGCCATCAGTGGCGGAGGGGACGACACTGAAGCTTTCTTT. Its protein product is CAISGGGDDTEAFF.

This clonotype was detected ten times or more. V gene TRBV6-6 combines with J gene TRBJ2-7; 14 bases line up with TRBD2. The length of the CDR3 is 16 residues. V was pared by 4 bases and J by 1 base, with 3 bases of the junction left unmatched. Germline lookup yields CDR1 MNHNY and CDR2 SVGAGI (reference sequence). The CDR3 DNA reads TGTGCCAGCAGTTCACGACTAGCGGGGGGGTCCTACGAGCAGTACTTC. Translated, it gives CASSSRLAGGSYEQYF.

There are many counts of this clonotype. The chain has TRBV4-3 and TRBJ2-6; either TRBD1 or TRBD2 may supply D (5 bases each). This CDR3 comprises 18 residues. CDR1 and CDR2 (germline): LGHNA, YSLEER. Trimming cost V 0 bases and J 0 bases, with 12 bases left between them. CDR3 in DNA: TGCGCCAGCAGCCAAGATTTCGGGGCGTTCTCTGGGGCCAACGTCCTGACTTTC. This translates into CASSQDFGAFSGANVLTF.

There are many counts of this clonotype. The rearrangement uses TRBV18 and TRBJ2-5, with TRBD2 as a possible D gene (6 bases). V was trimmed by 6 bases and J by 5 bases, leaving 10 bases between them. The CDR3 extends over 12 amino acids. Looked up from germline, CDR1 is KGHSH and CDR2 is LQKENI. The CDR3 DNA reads TGTGCCAGCTCGCTGGAGGGGGAGACCCAGTACTTC. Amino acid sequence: CASSLEGETQYF.

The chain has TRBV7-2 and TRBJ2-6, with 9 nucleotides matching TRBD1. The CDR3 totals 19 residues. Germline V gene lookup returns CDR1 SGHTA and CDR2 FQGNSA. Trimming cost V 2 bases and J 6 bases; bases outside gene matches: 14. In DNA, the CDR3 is TGTGCCAGCAGCTTACCCCCTGGACAGGGGCCGACTGAGGCCAACGTCCTGACTTTC. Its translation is CASSLPPGQGPTEANVLTF.

This CDR3 is CASSWGRMNTEAFF. The CDR3 DNA reads as TGTGCCAGCAGCTGGGGACGGATGAACACTGAAGCTTTCTTT. The chain carries TRBV7-2 and TRBJ1-1; tentatively, D is TRBD1 (5 bases). This CDR3 contains 14 residues. V was clipped by 4 bases and J by 0 bases, with 9 bases between them. CDR1 is SGHTA, CDR2 FQGNSA, per germline.

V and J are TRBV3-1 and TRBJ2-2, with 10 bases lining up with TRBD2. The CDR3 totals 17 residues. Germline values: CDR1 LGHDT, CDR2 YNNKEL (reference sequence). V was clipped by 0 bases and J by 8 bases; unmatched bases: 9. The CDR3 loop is CASSQDRRLAGVGELFF. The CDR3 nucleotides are TGTGCCAGCAGCCAAGATCGTCGGCTAGCGGGGGTTGGGGAGCTGTTTTTT.

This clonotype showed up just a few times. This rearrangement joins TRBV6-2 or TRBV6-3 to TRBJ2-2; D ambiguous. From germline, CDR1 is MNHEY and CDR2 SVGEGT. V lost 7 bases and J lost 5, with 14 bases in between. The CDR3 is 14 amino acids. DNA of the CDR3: TGTGCCAGCATAGGCGTAGTTTTAACCGGGGAGCTGTTTTTT. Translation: CASIGVVLTGELFF.

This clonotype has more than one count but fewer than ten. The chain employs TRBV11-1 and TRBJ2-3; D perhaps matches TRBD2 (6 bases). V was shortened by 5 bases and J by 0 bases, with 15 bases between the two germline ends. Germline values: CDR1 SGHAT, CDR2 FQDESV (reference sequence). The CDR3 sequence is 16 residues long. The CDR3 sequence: CASSAGGAPSTDTQYF. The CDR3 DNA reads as TGTGCCAGCAGCGCCGGAGGGGCCCCTAGCACAGATACGCAGTATTTT. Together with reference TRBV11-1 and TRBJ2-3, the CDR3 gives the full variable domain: EAEVAQSPRYKITEKSQAVAFWCDPISGHATLYWYRQILGQGPELLVQFQDESVVDDSQLPKDRFSAERLKGVDSTLKIQPAELGDSAMYLCASSAGGAPSTDTQYFGPGTRLTVL.

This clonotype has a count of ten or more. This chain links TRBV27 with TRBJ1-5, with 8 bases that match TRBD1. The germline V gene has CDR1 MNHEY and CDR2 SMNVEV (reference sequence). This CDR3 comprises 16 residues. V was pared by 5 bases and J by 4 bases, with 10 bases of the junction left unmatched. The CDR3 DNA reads TGTGCCAGCAGTACTGGACGACAGGGGTCTAATCAGCCCCAGCATTTT. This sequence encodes CASSTGRQGSNQPQHF.

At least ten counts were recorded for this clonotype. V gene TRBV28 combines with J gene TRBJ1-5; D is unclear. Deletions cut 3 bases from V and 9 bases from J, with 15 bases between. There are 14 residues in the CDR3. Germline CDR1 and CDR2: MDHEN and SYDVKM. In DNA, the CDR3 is TGTGCCAGCAGTTTCGGTGCGGGAACCATGCCCCAGCATTTT. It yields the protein CASSFGAGTMPQHF.